These 20 T cell receptor beta chains were all obtained from the same sample, sequenced in a study of T cell responses to AZD1222 COVID-19 vaccine listed by TCRdb under 2021. The library was made by the immunoSEQ multiplex PCR assay. TCRdb retrieved this table from immuneACCESS and kept in-frame rearrangements only. Not all clones are present; in checked studies, unresolved V genes account for under half, and no reason is known for the remainder. The sample records 140,000 to 150,000 clones, under 95% of which are singletons. The top ten hold less than 3.5% of the sample. The intended sense of this specimen's time point label: baseline before first vaccination. The treatment or condition tag for this specimen amounts to: meningococcal conjugate vaccine given as trial control. Material: peripheral blood, obtained on day 0 of MenACWY control vaccination. Source of these receptors: an adult in good health.

The table lists this clone with a few counts. This chain links TRBV19 with TRBJ1-1; 9 nucleotides agree with TRBD1. The CDR3 sequence is 14 residues long. Germline lookup yields CDR1 LNHDA and CDR2 SQIVND (reference sequence). Trimming cost V 4 bases and J 5 bases; bases outside gene matches: 5. The CDR3 reads CASSKDRGLTEAFF. Written as DNA, the CDR3 is TGTGCCAGTAGTAAGGACAGGGGTTTGACTGAAGCTTTCTTT.

The rearrangement links TRBV6-6 to TRBJ2-7, with TRBD2 identical over 11 bases. Looked up from germline, CDR1 is MNHNY and CDR2 is SVGAGI (reference sequence). The CDR3 covers 18 residues. The junction had 16 bases not matched to a gene; V was cut back by 5 bases and J by 4 bases. The CDR3 DNA reads TGTGCCAGCAGTCCACAATCGGGACTAGCGGCACCAGGGTACGAGCAGTACTTC. This translates into CASSPQSGLAAPGYEQYF.

The genes are TRBV5-4 and TRBJ2-3; no reliable D call. V was pared by 1 base and J by 4 bases, with 7 bases between. The CDR3 has 13 amino acids. The germline V gene has CDR1 SGHNT and CDR2 YYREEE (reference sequence). The CDR3 region is CASSLRGADTQYF. Here the CDR3 DNA reads TGTGCCAGCAGCTTGAGAGGCGCAGATACGCAGTATTTT. Full variable domain (rest looked up from reference TRBV5-4 and TRBJ2-3): ETGVTQSPTHLIKTRGQQVTLRCSSQSGHNTVSWYQQALGQGPQFIFQYYREEENGRGNFPPRFSGLQFPNYSSELNVNALELDDSALYLCASSLRGADTQYFGPGTRLTVL.

The chain recombines TRBV2 with TRBJ2-1, with TRBD1 matching 8 bases. The J segment lost 7 bases and the V segment lost 1 base, leaving 6 bases of the junction unmatched. CDR1 and CDR2 (germline): SNHLY, FYNNEI. CDR3 length: 15 amino acids. The CDR3: CASSEVGRGPNEQFF. The CDR3 DNA follows: TGTGCCAGCAGTGAAGTCGGCAGGGGGCCTAATGAGCAGTTCTTC.

This chain connects TRBV28 to TRBJ1-2, with D perhaps TRBD1 (6 bases). The germline gives CDR1 MDHEN, CDR2 SYDVKM. This CDR3 region has 13 residues. V lost 7 bases, J lost 4 bases, and 13 bases lay in between. CDR3: CASTDQGGYGYTF. For the CDR3, the DNA is TGTGCCAGCACCGACCAAGGGGGCTATGGCTACACCTTC.

This rearrangement joins TRBV6-5 to TRBJ2-7; the D gene is possibly TRBD1 (5 bases). The germline gives CDR1 MNHEY, CDR2 SVGAGI. Deletions cut 10 bases from V and 2 bases from J, with 18 bases between. CDR3 length: 14 amino acids. The CDR3 DNA sequence: TGTGCCACCACAAAGGGGCTTACGACCTACGAGCAGTACTTC. It is translated as CATTKGLTTYEQYF.

The chain combines TRBV7-9 with TRBJ2-7, with D possibly being TRBD2 (7 bases). The V and J ends lost 1 base and 7 bases respectively, with 14 bases between them. The germline CDR1 and CDR2 sequences are SEHNR and FQNEAQ (reference sequence). This CDR3 contains 14 residues. This chain's CDR3 is CASSLGTAGLEQYF. The CDR3 DNA sequence: TGTGCCAGCAGCTTAGGGACAGCGGGACTGGAGCAGTACTTC.

This chain uses TRBV28 with TRBJ2-1; 7 bases align to TRBD2. The CDR3 has 15 residues. V was pared by 6 bases and J by 3 bases, with 8 bases of the junction left unmatched. Germline values: CDR1 MDHEN, CDR2 SYDVKM. The CDR3 coding sequence is TGTGCCAGCAGGTGGGGGACTAACGACTACAATGAGCAGTTCTTC. It is translated as CASRWGTNDYNEQFF.

V is TRBV10-3 and J is TRBJ2-6; D remains unclear. This CDR3 comprises 12 residues. Trimming left V 8 bases short and J 2 bases short, with 4 bases between. CDR1 is ENHRY and CDR2 is SYGVKD in the germline V gene. The CDR3 region is CAIATGANVLTF. The CDR3 region has the DNA TGTGCCATCGCTACTGGGGCCAACGTCCTGACTTTC.

The chain is built from TRBV29-1 and TRBJ2-1; 8 nucleotides line up with TRBD2. Germline V gene data show CDR1 as SQVTM and CDR2 as ANQGSEA. V lost 7 bases to trimming and J lost 4 bases; unmatched junction nucleotides: 3. The CDR3 has 12 amino acids. DNA for the CDR3: TGCAGCGGACTAGCGTTGTACAATGAGCAGTTCTTC. It specifies CSGLALYNEQFF.

V is TRBV19 and J is TRBJ1-1; D gene unclear. The CDR3 consists of 14 residues. Deletions cut 5 bases from V and 1 base from J, with 11 bases between. The germline V gene has CDR1 LNHDA and CDR2 SQIVND (reference sequence). CDR3 bases: TGTGCCAGTAGTGGATTTCTGGGGAACACTGAAGCTTTCTTT. It encodes CASSGFLGNTEAFF.

This chain joins TRBV7-8 and TRBJ2-2, with 8 positions matching TRBD2. This CDR3 comprises 15 residues. The V gene end was trimmed by 5 bases and the J gene end by 1 base; junction bases not matched to a gene: 3. Germline-derived CDR1 and CDR2 are SGHVS and FQNEAQ. CDR3 sequence reads: CASSRLAQNTGELFF. In DNA, the CDR3 is TGTGCCAGCAGCCGACTAGCGCAGAACACCGGGGAGCTGTTTTTT.

The chain employs TRBV9 and TRBJ2-5; 10 nucleotides align to TRBD2. The CDR3 covers 15 residues. Germline CDR1 and CDR2: SGDLS and YYNGEE. Trimming cost V 0 bases and J 3 bases; bases outside gene matches: 2. The CDR3 here is CASSVALAGEETQYF. In nucleotides, the CDR3 is TGTGCCAGCAGCGTAGCTCTAGCGGGGGAAGAGACCCAGTACTTC.

V usage is TRBV28 and J usage is TRBJ1-5; unclear D gene. The CDR3 is made up of 12 amino acids. Trimming shortened V by 8 bases and J by 3 bases, and 8 bases separated the two germline ends. Per the germline V gene, CDR1 is MDHEN and CDR2 is SYDVKM. CDR3 sequence reads: CASERDNQPQHF. In nucleotides, the CDR3 is TGTGCCAGCGAGAGGGACAATCAGCCCCAGCATTTT.

The chain has TRBV20-1 and TRBJ1-5; possible D gene TRBD1, 6 bases. Germline V gene data show CDR1 as DFQATT and CDR2 as SNEGSKA (reference sequence). Trimming took 3 bases from V and 6 from J, leaving 12 bases between them. The CDR3 has 13 amino acids. In nucleotides, the CDR3 is TGCAGTGCTAGTCGCCGAGGGGGTCAGCCCCAGCATTTT. Encoded protein: CSASRRGGQPQHF.

V gene TRBV19 combines with J gene TRBJ1-1, with D tentatively TRBD1 (5 bases). The germline V and J ends were trimmed by 8 bases and 2 bases, with 15 bases remaining between them. Germline CDR1 LNHDA, CDR2 SQIVND (reference sequence). The CDR3 runs to 14 residues. The CDR3 nucleotides read TGTGCCAGTGTCATCGGGGCTGGAAACACTGAAGCTTTCTTT. Protein sequence: CASVIGAGNTEAFF. The whole variable domain, filled in from reference TRBV19 and TRBJ1-1, reads DGGITQSPKYLFRKEGQNVTLSCEQNLNHDAMYWYRQDPGQGLRLIYYSQIVNDFQKGDIAEGYSVSREKKESFPLTVTSAQKNPTAFYLCASVIGAGNTEAFFGQGTRLTVV.

This clone was seen a single time. The chain uses TRBV7-9 and TRBJ2-7; no clear D. Looked up from germline, CDR1 is SEHNR and CDR2 is FQNEAQ (reference sequence). This CDR3 is built from 13 residues. The V gene lost 5 bases and the J gene lost 4 bases, with 12 bases spanning the gap. The CDR3 coding sequence is TGTGCCAGCAGCCAACGAAATCTTTACGAGCAGTACTTC. Translation: CASSQRNLYEQYF. The full variable domain, rest sourced from reference TRBV7-9 and TRBJ2-7, is DTGVSQNPRHKITKRGQNVTFRCDPISEHNRLYWYRQTLGQGPEFLTYFQNEAQLEKSRLLSDRFSAERPKGSFSTLEIQRTEQGDSAMYLCASSQRNLYEQYFGPGTRLTVT.

This rearrangement joins TRBV18 to TRBJ2-1; TRBD2 is a possible D gene (6 bases). The V gene lost 3 bases and the J gene lost 2 bases, with 11 bases spanning the gap. CDR3 length: 15 residues. Germline CDR1 and CDR2: KGHSH and LQKENI. As DNA, the CDR3 is TGTGCCAGCTCACCTTCACTAGCTCCCTACAATGAGCAGTTCTTC. Its translation is CASSPSLAPYNEQFF.

The rearrangement joins TRBV9 to TRBJ2-6; possible D gene TRBD2, 7 bases. Trimming cost V 0 bases and J 4 bases, with 14 bases left between them. Germline V gene data show CDR1 as SGDLS and CDR2 as YYNGEE. The length of the CDR3 is 17 residues. This chain's CDR3 is CASSVATGGVGANVLTF. The CDR3 coding sequence is TGTGCCAGCAGCGTAGCTACGGGGGGCGTAGGGGCCAACGTCCTGACTTTC.

V and J are TRBV4-2 and TRBJ2-7; maybe TRBD1 (6 bases). The V end was cut by 0 bases, the J end by 6 bases, with 18 bases between. Germline V lookup: CDR1 LGHNA, CDR2 YNFKEQ. The CDR3 spans 16 residues. CDR3 nucleotide sequence: TGTGCCAGCAGCCAAGATCCGGGATCAGGGGCGGGCGAGCAGTACTTC. It codes for CASSQDPGSGAGEQYF.